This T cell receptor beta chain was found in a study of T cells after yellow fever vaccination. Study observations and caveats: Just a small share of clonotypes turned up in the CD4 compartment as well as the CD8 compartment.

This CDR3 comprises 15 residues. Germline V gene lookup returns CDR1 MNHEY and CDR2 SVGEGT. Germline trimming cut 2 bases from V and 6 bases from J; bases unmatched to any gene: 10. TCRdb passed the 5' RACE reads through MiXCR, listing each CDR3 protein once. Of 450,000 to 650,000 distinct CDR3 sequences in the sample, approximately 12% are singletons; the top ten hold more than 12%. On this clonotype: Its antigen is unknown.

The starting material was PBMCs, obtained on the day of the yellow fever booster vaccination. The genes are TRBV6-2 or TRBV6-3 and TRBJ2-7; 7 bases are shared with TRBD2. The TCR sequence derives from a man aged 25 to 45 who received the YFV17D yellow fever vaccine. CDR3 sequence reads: CASSYELAGVAEQYF. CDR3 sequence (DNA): TGTGCCAGCAGTTACGAGCTTGCGGGAGTGGCCGAGCAGTACTTC.